What follows are 29 T cell receptor beta chains derived from one specimen sequenced in a study of CD4 and CD8 cells across lung adenocarcinoma regions. TCRdb passed the PCR reads through MiXCR, listing each CDR3 protein once. The table shows approximately 19,000 distinct CDR3 sequences, with roughly 54% occurring only once. The sample was CD8+ T cells from the center of a lung tumor. The receptors derive from a female donor with lung adenocarcinoma. The CD4 and CD8 labels of this study may be unreliable.

This clonotype was observed a single time. The gene calls are TRBV5-1 and TRBJ2-5, with D unclear. The CDR3 covers 12 residues. The V gene's germline CDR1 is SGHRS and CDR2 YFSETQ. Trimming cost V 0 bases and J 5 bases, with 5 bases left between them. CDR3: CASSLVEETQYF. CDR3 nucleotide sequence: TGCGCCAGCAGCTTGGTGGAGGAGACCCAGTACTTC. The variable domain in full, completed from reference TRBV5-1 and TRBJ2-5, reads KAGVTQTPRYLIKTRGQQVTLSCSPISGHRSVSWYQQTPGQGLQFLFEYFSETQRNKGNFPGRFSGRQFSNSRSEMNVSTLELGDSALYLCASSLVEETQYFGPGTRLLVL.

There are a few counts of this clonotype. DNA for the CDR3: TGTGCCAGCATATTCCCCAGGGGCAGAATTAGCACAGATACGCAGTATTTT. This encodes CASIFPRGRISTDTQYF. The J gene is TRBJ2-3, the V gene TRBV6-1, with D possibly TRBD1 on 6 matching bases. Trimming cost V 7 bases and J 0 bases, with 20 bases left between them. The CDR3 is 17 amino acids. Germline V gene lookup returns CDR1 MNHNS and CDR2 SASEGT.

The V gene is TRBV6-1, the J gene TRBJ1-2; 9 nucleotides agree with TRBD1. V was clipped by 6 bases and J by 8 bases; unmatched bases: 16. Germline V CDR1 and CDR2: MNHNS, SASEGT. The CDR3 covers 16 residues. CDR3 protein: CASSGTGTGWFLGYTF. CDR3 coding DNA: TGTGCCAGCAGCGGAACCGGGACAGGGTGGTTTTTAGGCTACACCTTC.

This chain links TRBV29-1 with TRBJ2-3, with unresolved D. Trimming removed 4 bases at V and 5 bases at J, with 7 bases between. In germline, CDR1 is SQVTM, CDR2 ANQGSEA. The length of the CDR3 is 11 residues. CDR3 nucleotides: TGCAGCGTTGTTTTTATAGATACGCAGTATTTT. This translates into CSVVFIDTQYF.

V gene TRBV10-2 combines with J gene TRBJ2-4; TRBD2 agrees at 7 bases. The tail of the sequence fits TRBJ2-7 better, so the J call may be wrong. CDR1 is WSHSY and CDR2 is SAAADI in the germline V gene. The CDR3 length is 17 residues. The CDR3 nucleotides are TGCGCCAGCAGAAGTGGGAGGGGAATGACTGGTGCTTACGAGCAGTACTTC. Translating it yields CASRSGRGMTGAYEQYF.

Regarding this clonotype: A clone one base away is much larger, so this may be a read error. V and J are TRBV4-1 and TRBJ2-4; 9 bases map to TRBD2. V lost 1 base, J lost 0 bases, and 10 bases stayed unmatched. This CDR3 has 19 amino acids. Germline loops: CDR1 MGHRA, CDR2 YSYEKL. The CDR3 sequence is CASSQVGLARGLAKNIQYF. The DNA for the CDR3 is TGCGCCAGCAGCCAAGTAGGACTAGCGAGAGGATTAGCCAAAAACATTCAGTACTTC.

This clonotype was detected ten times or more. This chain joins TRBV5-1 and TRBJ2-1; 10 nucleotides agree with TRBD2. J gave up 8 bases and V 2 bases, and 10 bases lay outside the gene matches. CDR3 length: 16 amino acids. Germline CDR1 is SGHRS and CDR2 is YFSETQ. Here the CDR3 DNA reads TGCGCCAGCAGCTTCCTACTAGCGGGAACAGCGGATGAGCAGTTCTTC. Its translation is CASSFLLAGTADEQFF. The full variable domain, rest sourced from reference TRBV5-1 and TRBJ2-1, is KAGVTQTPRYLIKTRGQQVTLSCSPISGHRSVSWYQQTPGQGLQFLFEYFSETQRNKGNFPGRFSGRQFSNSRSEMNVSTLELGDSALYLCASSFLLAGTADEQFFGPGTRLTVL.

In this sample, this clonotype turned up many times. CDR3: CASREAGAYEQYV. CDR3 bases: TGCGCCAGCAGGGAAGCGGGAGCGTACGAGCAGTACGTC. V and J are TRBV10-2 and TRBJ2-7, with TRBD2 matching over 8 bases. The CDR3 covers 13 residues. J was trimmed by 4 bases and V by 6 bases; bases with no gene match: 5. CDR1 is WSHSY, CDR2 SAAADI, per germline.

The chain has TRBV14 and TRBJ2-6, with D possibly matching TRBD1 (7 bases). Trimming stripped 1 base from V and 3 bases from J, with 19 bases between. Germline V CDR1 and CDR2: SGHDN, FVKESK. This CDR3 has 19 residues. In DNA, the CDR3 is TGTGCCAGCAGCCAAGTGGGAGGACAGGCTGTTGATGGGGCCAACGTCCTGACTTTC. The encoded protein is CASSQVGGQAVDGANVLTF.

In the case of this clonotype: A much larger clone differs from this one at a single base, so this may be a read error. This rearrangement joins TRBV6-1 to TRBJ2-1; D gene unclear. The V end lost 8 bases, the J end lost 13 bases, and 21 bases lay between the germline ends. The CDR3 is made up of 13 amino acids. Germline V gene data show CDR1 as MNHNS and CDR2 as SASEGT. CDR3: CASRVPLQETQFF. The CDR3 coding sequence is TGTGCCAGCCGAGTCCCCCTTCAAGAGACCCAGTTCTTC.

This clonotype was seen only a few times. The V and J genes are TRBV4-1 and TRBJ2-1; TRBD2 matches 9 bases. The CDR3 contains 18 residues. Per the germline V gene, CDR1 is MGHRA and CDR2 is YSYEKL. The V and J ends lost 0 bases and 2 bases, in that order; junction bases with no gene match: 8. CDR3 bases: TGCGCCAGCAGCCAAGATTTTCCGCGGGAGGGGCCCTACAATGAGCAGTTCTTC. Encoded protein: CASSQDFPREGPYNEQFF.

The V and J genes are TRBV7-2 and TRBJ2-2, with TRBD1 matching 9 bases. Germline CDR1 SGHTA, CDR2 FQGNSA. After removal of 2 bases from V and 2 bases from J, the junction contained 12 bases not matched to a gene. CDR3 size: 19 residues. The CDR3 DNA follows: TGTGCCAGCAGCTTAAAGGGGAAAACAGGGGGCCTTAACACCGGGGAGCTGTTTTTT. It is translated as CASSLKGKTGGLNTGELFF.

This clonotype has at least ten counts. The chain has TRBV7-2 and TRBJ2-5; tentatively, D is TRBD1 (5 bases). Trimming pared 1 base from V and 4 bases from J, leaving 10 bases between. Germline CDR1 and CDR2: SGHTA and FQGNSA. The CDR3 length is 14 residues. CDR3 DNA sequence: TGTGCCAGCAGCTTAGATCAGGGTGGAGAGACCCAGTACTTC. Its translation: CASSLDQGGETQYF.

This chain uses TRBV12-5 with TRBJ2-1; 13 positions match TRBD2. The last part of the DNA fits TRBJ2-5 better; the J call may be wrong. In germline, CDR1 is LGHNT, CDR2 FRNRAP. The CDR3 runs to 16 residues. The CDR3 sequence is CASGLGLAGGWETQYF. In DNA, the CDR3 is TGTGCTAGTGGTTTGGGACTAGCGGGAGGTTGGGAGACCCAGTACTTC.

The table lists this clonotype with a few counts. This rearrangement joins TRBV6-1 to TRBJ2-1; D is uncertain. The J call is uncertain, as TRBJ2-5 better fits the DNA end. The germline V gene encodes CDR1 MNHNS and CDR2 SASEGT. The CDR3 is made up of 15 amino acids. CDR3 residues: CASSAPNLDQETQYF. CDR3 bases: TGTGCCAGCAGTGCCCCCAATCTGGACCAAGAGACCCAGTACTTC.

The V call is TRBV27, the J call TRBJ2-3; either TRBD1 or TRBD2 may supply D (6 bases each). The ends were cut back, 11 bases at V and 5 bases at J, with 23 bases in the middle. The CDR3 runs to 15 residues. Germline V gene data show CDR1 as MNHEY and CDR2 as SMNVEV (reference sequence). CDR3 bases: TGTGCCGGGGTTCACGGGGGCAGGGACCAAGATACGCAGTATTTT. Translating it yields CAGVHGGRDQDTQYF.

The chain recombines TRBV9 with TRBJ2-1; 7 positions agree with TRBD2. The ends lost 0 bases at V and 3 bases at J; junction bases unmatched: 3. Germline values: CDR1 SGDLS, CDR2 YYNGEE. The CDR3 length is 15 residues. CDR3: CASSVVAGIYNEQFF. The CDR3 region has the DNA TGTGCCAGCAGCGTAGTAGCGGGTATCTACAATGAGCAGTTCTTC.

This clonotype was observed many times. The chain combines TRBV11-2 with TRBJ2-1, with 12 nucleotides matching TRBD2. Losses at the gene ends were 6 bases for V and 8 bases for J; bases not matched to a gene: 8. The CDR3 extends over 15 amino acids. Per the germline V gene, CDR1 is SGHAT and CDR2 is FQNNGV. Written as DNA, the CDR3 is TGTGCCAGCAGACCCGGACTAGCGGGAACATATGAGCAGTTCTTC. Protein: CASRPGLAGTYEQFF.

V gene TRBV4-2 combines with J gene TRBJ2-1; 8 bases align to TRBD2. After removal of 0 bases from V and 4 bases from J, the junction contained 14 bases not matched to a gene. Germline V CDR1 and CDR2: LGHNA, YNFKEQ. This CDR3 comprises 19 residues. The CDR3 nucleotides are TGTGCCAGCAGCCAAGAAGAGGGGAGTAGCGGGATTTTATACAATGAGCAGTTCTTC. This codes for CASSQEEGSSGILYNEQFF.

This clonotype has just a few counts. This chain links TRBV20-1 with TRBJ2-1, with D possibly TRBD2 on 6 matching bases. The CDR3 is 14 residues long. Per the germline V gene, CDR1 is DFQATT and CDR2 is SNEGSKA (reference sequence). V was shortened by 2 bases and J by 7 bases, with 15 bases between the two germline ends. CDR3 loop: CSARRLATANEQFF. The CDR3 nucleotides read TGCAGTGCTAGACGCCTAGCGACGGCAAATGAGCAGTTCTTC.

This clonotype is categorized as medium-sized. CDR3 loop: CASSPSGNNFNEQFF. CDR3 DNA: TGTGCCAGCAGTCCAAGCGGGAATAACTTCAATGAGCAGTTCTTC. This chain uses TRBV6-1 with TRBJ2-1, with 7 bases that match TRBD2. The CDR3 is made up of 15 amino acids. With V trimmed by 5 bases and J by 6 bases, 10 bases remained unmatched. The V gene's germline CDR1 is MNHNS and CDR2 SASEGT.

This clonotype is a singleton in its sample. Mismatch with germline at one junction end may stem from a read error. The chain employs TRBV10-1 and TRBJ2-3; D uncertain. The CDR3 sequence is 14 residues long. Germline assignment: CDR1 WNHNN and CDR2 SYGVQD (reference sequence). The CDR3 region has the DNA TGCGCCAGCAAGGGCAGGCAAGCCACAGATACTCAGTATTTT. It yields the protein CASKGRQATDTQYF.

Remarks on this clonotype: The junction and the germline gene differ at one end; a read error may be behind it. The V and J genes are TRBV7-3 and TRBJ2-2; D might be TRBD2 (5 bases). Germline assignment: CDR1 SGHTA and CDR2 FQGTGA. The CDR3 contains 16 residues. The CDR3 protein is CASSLHGPANTGEQFF. For the CDR3, the DNA is TGTGCCAGCAGCTTACACGGTCCGGCGAACACCGGGGAGCAGTTTTTT.

This clonotype came up a few times. This chain uses TRBV27 with TRBJ2-4; TRBD2 might be the D (6 bases). The V gene lost 10 bases and the J gene lost 12 bases, with 22 bases spanning the gap. This CDR3 contains 13 residues. From germline, CDR1 is MNHEY and CDR2 SMNVEV (reference sequence). Written as DNA, the CDR3 is TGTGCCACGGGGGTGAGCGGCATAGATACTCAGTACTTC. This gives the protein CATGVSGIDTQYF.

The genes are TRBV6-5 and TRBJ2-6; D is uncertain. The CDR3 extends over 15 amino acids. Trimming left V 2 bases short and J 1 base short, with 6 bases between. Germline V gives CDR1 MNHEY, CDR2 SVGAGI. The CDR3 bases are TGTGCCAGCAGTTACAGCCAATCTGGGGCCAACGTCCTGACTTTC. Amino acid sequence: CASSYSQSGANVLTF.

Concerning this clonotype: The junction and the germline gene differ at one end; a read error may be behind it. The V gene is TRBV12-3 or TRBV12-4, the J gene TRBJ2-4, with a possible D match to TRBD2 (6 bases). This CDR3 spans 18 amino acids. In DNA form, the CDR3 reads TGTGCCAGCAGTGGCCGCGGGACGGGGCTGCGGGCCACAAACACTCAGTACTTC. This translates into CASSGRGTGLRATNTQYF.

Concerning this clonotype itself: At one end, the junction sequence differs from germline, possibly due to a read error. V and J are TRBV6-5 and TRBJ2-2; TRBD1 matches 10 bases. The CDR3 consists of 15 residues. Germline V gene lookup returns CDR1 MNHEY and CDR2 SVGAGI. The CDR3 DNA sequence: TGTGCCAGGAGTTTCGGAGCGGTGGGGACAGGGGAGCTGTATTTT. Encoded protein: CARSFGAVGTGELYF.

The chain couples TRBV7-2 to TRBJ1-1; 8 bases match TRBD1. V dropped 5 bases and J dropped 12; count of bases not matched to a gene: 17. The CDR3 sequence is 15 residues long. CDR1 SGHTA and CDR2 FQGNSA come from the germline V gene. Written as DNA, the CDR3 is TGTGCCAGCAGCCCTAGTTGGGACAGGAAATGGGAGACTTTCTTT. Its translation: CASSPSWDRKWETFF.

V and J are TRBV10-2 and TRBJ2-3; tentatively, D is TRBD2 (7 bases). CDR1 and CDR2 from the germline V gene are WSHSY and SAAADI. V lost 6 bases, J lost 9 bases, and 19 bases lay in between. The CDR3 has 14 residues. The CDR3 region has the DNA TGCGCCAGCAGCGAAAGCGGGGAGGGGGAGACGCAGTATTTT. Its protein product is CASSESGEGETQYF.